The 28 T cell receptor beta chains listed next were all sequenced from one sample in a study of CD8+CD57+ T cells in acquired aplastic anemia. Using genomic DNA as the template, TCR beta VDJ and CDR3 profiling was carried out. TCRdb re-called the reads with MiXCR, one entry per CDR3 protein. The sample has roughly 300,000 distinct CDR3 sequences; roughly 50% are singletons. Sequencing was carried out using sorted CD4+, CD8+, or CD8+CD57+ T cells (not recorded which) from PBMCs. The receptors here all came from a human donor with severe aplastic anemia or a healthy control (not recorded which).

A remark on this clonotype: This could be a read error, since a much larger clone is one nucleotide away. In DNA form, the CDR3 reads TGCAGTGCCCCCCAGTGGGGTCACGGCAATCAGCCCCAGCATTTT. Protein sequence: CSAPQWGHGNQPQHF. The chain carries TRBV20-1 and TRBJ1-5; D call uncertain. Germline assignment: CDR1 DFQATT and CDR2 SNEGSKA (reference sequence). The CDR3 spans 15 residues. V lost 6 bases and J 2 bases, leaving 17 bases between the germline ends.

Points on this clonotype: Germline and junction disagree at one end, which may indicate a read error. V is TRBV7-2 and J is TRBJ2-7, with TRBD2 matching 7 bases. The V gene's germline CDR1 is SGHTA and CDR2 FQGNSA. CDR3 length equals 16 residues. CDR3: CASSLQSTGTTYELYF. CDR3 nucleotides: TGTGCCAGCAGCCTACAAAGCACCGGGACTACCTACGAGCTGTACTTC.

This chain uses TRBV4-3 with TRBJ2-7, with 8 bases fitting TRBD2. Per germline, CDR1 LGHNA and CDR2 YSLEER. This CDR3 contains 17 residues. Losses at the gene ends were 0 bases for V and 3 bases for J; bases not matched to a gene: 10. Written as DNA, the CDR3 is TGCGCCAGCAGCCAAGATTGGTCCGGGGGGGGTTACTACGAGCAGTACTTC. Protein product: CASSQDWSGGGYYEQYF.

This clonotype was picked up many times. This rearrangement joins TRBV6-6 to TRBJ1-2; 7 nucleotides line up with TRBD1. V trimming: 8 bases; J trimming: 3 bases; junction bases outside the gene matches: 0. The CDR3 is 11 amino acids. Per the germline V gene, CDR1 is MNHNY and CDR2 is SVGAGI (reference sequence). CDR3 coding DNA: TGTGCCAGCGGACAGGACTATGGCTACACCTTC. It yields the protein CASGQDYGYTF.

The chain couples TRBV6-1 to TRBJ2-7, with TRBD1 identical over 8 bases. The CDR3 runs to 14 residues. Germline trimming cut 6 bases from V and 3 bases from J; bases unmatched to any gene: 7. Germline V gene data show CDR1 as MNHNS and CDR2 as SASEGT. The CDR3 coding sequence is TGTGCCAGCAGCAGGGACAGGAACGGCTACGAGCAGTACTTC. As protein: CASSRDRNGYEQYF.

In its sample, this clonotype was seen a few times. The chain is built from TRBV2 and TRBJ2-5; D call uncertain. Germline V gene sequence: CDR1 SNHLY, CDR2 FYNNEI. This CDR3 is built from 12 residues. V was clipped by 7 bases and J by 1 base, with 7 bases between them. CDR3 DNA: TGTGCCAGCACAGTAGTCCAAGAGACCCAGTACTTC. This codes for CASTVVQETQYF.

V is TRBV19 and J is TRBJ1-6; maybe TRBD1 (6 bases). CDR3 length: 12 amino acids. CDR1 is LNHDA and CDR2 is SQIVND in the germline V gene (reference sequence). V was pared by 5 bases and J by 12 bases, with 11 bases between. The CDR3 sequence is CASSGRGKPLHF. In DNA form, the CDR3 reads TGTGCCAGTAGTGGCAGGGGTAAACCCCTCCACTTT.

Ten or more counts support this clonotype. V and J are TRBV29-1 and TRBJ1-6; tentative D call: TRBD1 (6 bases). V was pared by 5 bases and J by 6 bases, with 11 bases between. The germline V gene encodes CDR1 SQVTM and CDR2 ANQGSEA. This CDR3 is 13 amino acids long. The CDR3 coding sequence is TGCAGCGTTAAGGACAGTCCTAATTCACCCCTCCACTTT. Protein product: CSVKDSPNSPLHF.

This sequence joins TRBV15 and TRBJ2-7; D possibly matches TRBD1 or TRBD2 (9 bases each). The CDR3 is 16 residues long. Germline CDR1 and CDR2: LNHNV and YYDKDF (reference sequence). Deletions cut 5 bases from V and 5 bases from J, with 22 bases between. In DNA, the CDR3 is TGTGCCACCAGCGGGACAGGGACTAGCCTAATCAACGAGCAGTACTTC. Its translation: CATSGTGTSLINEQYF.

The rearrangement links TRBV24-1 to TRBJ2-7; TRBD2 agrees at 8 bases. This CDR3 is 13 amino acids long. Germline CDR1 KGHDR, CDR2 SFDVKD. With V trimmed by 4 bases and J by 5 bases, 3 bases remained unmatched. The CDR3 region is CATSEPGLDEQYF. The CDR3 coding sequence is TGTGCCACCAGTGAACCGGGACTAGACGAGCAGTACTTC.

The gene calls are TRBV10-3 and TRBJ2-1; 10 bases match TRBD2. With V trimmed by 3 bases and J by 2 bases, 4 bases remained unmatched. The CDR3 has 16 residues. Germline V gene lookup returns CDR1 ENHRY and CDR2 SYGVKD. The DNA of the CDR3 is TGTGCCATCAGTGAAGGACTAGCGGCTCCCTACAATGAGCAGTTCTTC. Protein product: CAISEGLAAPYNEQFF.

This clonotype was detected many times. This rearrangement joins TRBV11-2 to TRBJ1-1; D unclear. With 1 base removed from V and 3 bases from J, the gap between germline ends came to 12 bases. Germline assignment: CDR1 SGHAT and CDR2 FQNNGV. CDR3 length: 15 residues. The CDR3 sequence is CASSLGGGSYTEAFF. The CDR3 DNA is TGTGCCAGCAGCTTAGGGGGAGGCTCCTACACTGAAGCTTTCTTT.

In DNA, the CDR3 is TGTGCCACCAGTGAGGCAGGGACTGGCGAGCAGTACTTC. It specifies CATSEAGTGEQYF. The chain couples TRBV24-1 to TRBJ2-7, with a weak D call TRBD2 (6 bases). CDR1 is KGHDR, CDR2 SFDVKD, per germline. The CDR3 is 13 amino acids. With 4 bases removed from V and 6 bases from J, the gap between germline ends came to 12 bases.

The CDR3 loop is CASSTTGGVGEAFF. The CDR3 bases are TGTGCCAGCAGCACTACAGGGGGGGTGGGTGAAGCTTTCTTT. V is TRBV7-9 and J is TRBJ1-1; 8 positions agree with TRBD1. The CDR3 spans 14 residues. Germline CDR1 and CDR2: SEHNR and FQNEAQ (reference sequence). The V and J ends lost 5 bases and 7 bases, in that order; junction bases with no gene match: 9. The full variable domain, rest sourced from reference TRBV7-9 and TRBJ1-1, is DTGVSQNPRHKITKRGQNVTFRCDPISEHNRLYWYRQTLGQGPEFLTYFQNEAQLEKSRLLSDRFSAERPKGSFSTLEIQRTEQGDSAMYLCASSTTGGVGEAFFGQGTRLTVV.

This clonotype was counted at least ten times. V and J are TRBV19 and TRBJ1-6; no definite D call. The CDR3 totals 14 residues. The V and J ends lost 3 bases and 7 bases respectively, with 10 bases between them. Germline CDR1 LNHDA, CDR2 SQIVND (reference sequence). The CDR3 DNA sequence: TGTGCCAGTAGTATTTATGCAGCCAATTCACCCCTCCACTTT. It translates to CASSIYAANSPLHF. Combining the CDR3 with reference TRBV19 and TRBJ1-6 gives the whole variable domain DGGITQSPKYLFRKEGQNVTLSCEQNLNHDAMYWYRQDPGQGLRLIYYSQIVNDFQKGDIAEGYSVSREKKESFPLTVTSAQKNPTAFYLCASSIYAANSPLHFGNGTRLTVT.

This chain links TRBV7-8 with TRBJ2-1; D remains ambiguous. Germline CDR1 and CDR2: SGHVS and FQNEAQ. This CDR3 has 17 amino acids. The V end lost 5 bases, the J end lost 3 bases, and 20 bases lay between the germline ends. DNA for the CDR3: TGTGCCAGCAGCCCAAGGGAAGGATCTCGAATCTACAATGAGCAGTTCTTC. Its translation is CASSPREGSRIYNEQFF. The full variable domain, with the rest looked up from reference TRBV7-8 and TRBJ2-1, is GAGVSQSPRYKVAKRGQDVALRCDPISGHVSLFWYQQALGQGPEFLTYFQNEAQLDKSGLPSDRFFAERPEGSVSTLKIQRTQQEDSAVYLCASSPREGSRIYNEQFFGPGTRLTVL.

As concerns this clonotype: Germline and junction disagree at one end, which may indicate a read error. J is TRBJ1-6 and V is TRBV20-1, with D possibly TRBD1 on 5 matching bases. CDR3 length: 16 amino acids. The germline V gene encodes CDR1 DFQATT and CDR2 SNEGSKA (reference sequence). In DNA form, the CDR3 reads TGCAGTGCTGGGCGGTTGGCGGGGCGAGATAATCCACCCCTCCACTTT. It encodes CSAGRLAGRDNPPLHF.

This chain connects TRBV19 to TRBJ1-2; D ambiguous. The V gene's germline CDR1 is LNHDA and CDR2 SQIVND (reference sequence). V was pared by 3 bases and J by 2 bases, with 7 bases between. The CDR3 consists of 13 residues. The CDR3 DNA follows: TGTGCCAGTAGTATTAGGGCCAACTATGGCTACACCTTC. It is translated as CASSIRANYGYTF. The entire variable domain, with the rest obtained from reference TRBV19 and TRBJ1-2, is as follows: DGGITQSPKYLFRKEGQNVTLSCEQNLNHDAMYWYRQDPGQGLRLIYYSQIVNDFQKGDIAEGYSVSREKKESFPLTVTSAQKNPTAFYLCASSIRANYGYTFGSGTRLTVV.

This sequence joins TRBV20-1 and TRBJ2-7; D is undetermined. Germline-derived CDR1 and CDR2 are DFQATT and SNEGSKA (reference sequence). The V gene lost 5 bases and the J gene lost 0 bases, with 11 bases spanning the gap. CDR3 length: 13 residues. Here the CDR3 DNA reads TGCAGTGCTGCACCTCCGTGCTCCTACGAGCAGTACTTC. It encodes CSAAPPCSYEQYF.

This chain uses TRBV4-2 with TRBJ2-1; TRBD2 matches 7 bases. Trimming at V came to 1 base and at J to 15 bases, leaving 15 bases not matched to a gene. Per germline, CDR1 LGHNA and CDR2 YNFKEQ. The CDR3 has 15 residues. The CDR3 sequence: CASSQVASESGVRFF. The CDR3 region has the DNA TGTGCCAGCAGCCAAGTGGCTTCAGAGAGCGGGGTTCGGTTCTTC.

This clonotype was seen at least ten times. The rearrangement links TRBV10-3 to TRBJ2-7; TRBD2 is a possible D gene (7 bases). Germline V gene data show CDR1 as ENHRY and CDR2 as SYGVKD. The CDR3 runs to 13 residues. V dropped 5 bases and J dropped 3 bases, with 11 bases sitting between them. Here the CDR3 DNA reads TGTGCCATCAGTCCGGGGGGCCACTACGAGCAGTACTTC. Translating it yields CAISPGGHYEQYF.

The rearrangement links TRBV5-1 to TRBJ1-1; 7 bases agree with TRBD1. The CDR3 has 15 residues. CDR1 is SGHRS, CDR2 YFSETQ, per germline. The V and J ends lost 4 bases and 3 bases, in that order; junction bases with no gene match: 9. The CDR3 nucleotides are TGCGCCAGCAGCAAACCCGACAGGGACGACACTGAAGCTTTCTTT. Amino acid sequence: CASSKPDRDDTEAFF. The full variable domain, completed using reference TRBV5-1 and TRBJ1-1, is KAGVTQTPRYLIKTRGQQVTLSCSPISGHRSVSWYQQTPGQGLQFLFEYFSETQRNKGNFPGRFSGRQFSNSRSEMNVSTLELGDSALYLCASSKPDRDDTEAFFGQGTRLTVV.

This clonotype appeared a few times. The chain uses TRBV7-9 and TRBJ1-4; the D gene is possibly TRBD1 (5 bases). The V end lost 2 bases, the J end lost 4 bases, and 11 bases lay between the germline ends. The CDR3 is 15 residues long. Germline V gives CDR1 SEHNR, CDR2 FQNEAQ (reference sequence). The CDR3 region has the DNA TGTGCCAGCAGCTTATCGACAGTCGATAATGAAAAACTGTTTTTT. This gives the protein CASSLSTVDNEKLFF.

The chain carries TRBV19 and TRBJ1-6; D not resolved. Germline assignment: CDR1 LNHDA and CDR2 SQIVND (reference sequence). The V gene lost 7 bases and the J gene lost 3 bases, with 10 bases spanning the gap. This CDR3 region has 14 residues. Here the CDR3 DNA reads TGTGCCAGTAAGGTGACGCTCTATAATTCACCCCTCCACTTT. The encoded protein is CASKVTLYNSPLHF.

This clonotype was seen just once. The chain links TRBV10-3 to TRBJ2-3, with D unresolved. This CDR3 region has 18 residues. Trimming stripped 4 bases from V and 0 bases from J, with 20 bases between. The germline gives CDR1 ENHRY, CDR2 SYGVKD. The CDR3 sequence: CAISGGTPQNPSTDTQYF. The DNA of the CDR3 is TGTGCCATCAGTGGCGGAACGCCGCAGAACCCTAGCACAGATACGCAGTATTTT.

This clonotype was found a few times. A read error may be the cause here, since a much bigger clone is one base away. The J gene is TRBJ2-3, the V gene TRBV6-1, with 9 nucleotides matching TRBD1. Germline CDR1 and CDR2: MNHNS and SASEGT. The CDR3 is made up of 14 amino acids. The CDR3, as DNA: TGTGCCAGCAGAGAAGGGACAGGGCCTGATACGCAGTATTTT. Its translation: CASREGTGPDTQYF.

This clonotype was seen ten or more times. This sequence joins TRBV6-5 and TRBJ2-1, with D possibly being TRBD2 (5 bases). With 0 bases removed from V and 7 bases from J, the gap between germline ends came to 19 bases. The CDR3 covers 17 residues. Germline-derived CDR1 and CDR2 are MNHEY and SVGAGI. The CDR3 DNA sequence: TGTGCCAGCAGTTACTCGAGGGCGTCGGTCACATTAAATGAGCAGTTCTTC. Protein sequence: CASSYSRASVTLNEQFF.

This chain joins TRBV7-3 and TRBJ1-2; possible D gene TRBD1, 5 bases. The CDR3 has 16 residues. Germline assignment: CDR1 SGHTA and CDR2 FQGTGA. The V and J ends lost 1 base and 3 bases respectively, with 15 bases between them. CDR3 sequence reads: CASSLKRGSVDYGYTF. CDR3 DNA: TGTGCCAGCAGCTTAAAGCGGGGGAGTGTGGACTATGGCTACACCTTC.